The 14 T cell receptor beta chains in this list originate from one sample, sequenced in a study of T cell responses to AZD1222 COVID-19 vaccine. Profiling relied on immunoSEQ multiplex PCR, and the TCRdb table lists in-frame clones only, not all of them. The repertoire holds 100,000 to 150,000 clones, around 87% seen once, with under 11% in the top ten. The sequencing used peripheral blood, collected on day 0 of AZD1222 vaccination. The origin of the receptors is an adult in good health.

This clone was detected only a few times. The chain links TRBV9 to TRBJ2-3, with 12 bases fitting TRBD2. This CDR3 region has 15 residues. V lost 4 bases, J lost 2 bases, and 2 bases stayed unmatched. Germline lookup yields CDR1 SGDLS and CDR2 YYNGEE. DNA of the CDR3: TGTGCCAGCAGCTGGACTAGCGGGACCACAGATACGCAGTATTTT. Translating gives CASSWTSGTTDTQYF.

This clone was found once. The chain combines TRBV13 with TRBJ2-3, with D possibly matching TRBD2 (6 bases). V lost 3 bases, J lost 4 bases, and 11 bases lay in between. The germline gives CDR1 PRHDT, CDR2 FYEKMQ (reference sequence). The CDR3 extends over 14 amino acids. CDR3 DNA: TGTGCCAGCAGCTTCCTAGCGTTGCCAGATACGCAGTATTTT. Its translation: CASSFLALPDTQYF.

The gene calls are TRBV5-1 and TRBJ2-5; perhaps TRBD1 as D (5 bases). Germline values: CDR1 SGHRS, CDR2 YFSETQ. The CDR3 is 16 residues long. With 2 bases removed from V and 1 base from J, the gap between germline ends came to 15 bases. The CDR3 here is CASSFRGASFQETQYF. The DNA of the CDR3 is TGCGCCAGCAGCTTTAGGGGTGCGTCCTTCCAAGAGACCCAGTACTTC. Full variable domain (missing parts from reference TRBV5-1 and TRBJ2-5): KAGVTQTPRYLIKTRGQQVTLSCSPISGHRSVSWYQQTPGQGLQFLFEYFSETQRNKGNFPGRFSGRQFSNSRSEMNVSTLELGDSALYLCASSFRGASFQETQYFGPGTRLLVL.

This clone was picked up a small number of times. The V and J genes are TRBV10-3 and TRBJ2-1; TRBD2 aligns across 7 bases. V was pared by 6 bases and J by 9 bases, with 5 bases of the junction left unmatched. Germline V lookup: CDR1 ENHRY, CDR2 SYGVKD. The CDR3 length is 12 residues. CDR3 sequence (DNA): TGTGCCATCAGGAGCGGGATGAGTGAGCAGTTCTTC. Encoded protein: CAIRSGMSEQFF.

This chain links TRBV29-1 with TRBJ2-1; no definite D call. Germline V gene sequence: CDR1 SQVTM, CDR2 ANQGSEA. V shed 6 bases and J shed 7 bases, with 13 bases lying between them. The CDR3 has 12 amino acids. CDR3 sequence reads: CSVWVQVNEQFF. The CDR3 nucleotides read TGCAGCGTCTGGGTCCAGGTGAATGAGCAGTTCTTC.

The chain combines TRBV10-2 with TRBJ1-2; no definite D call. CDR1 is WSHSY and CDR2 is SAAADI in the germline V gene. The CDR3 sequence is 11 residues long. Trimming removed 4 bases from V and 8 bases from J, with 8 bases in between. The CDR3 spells CASSASSGYTF. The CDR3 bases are TGCGCCAGCAGTGCTTCCAGCGGCTACACCTTC.

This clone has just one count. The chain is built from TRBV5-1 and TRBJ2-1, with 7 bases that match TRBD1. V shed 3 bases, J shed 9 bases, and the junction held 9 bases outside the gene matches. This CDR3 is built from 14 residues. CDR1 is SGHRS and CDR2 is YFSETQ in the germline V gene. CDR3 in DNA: TGCGCCAGCAGCTGGATGGACAGGTCGGGTGAGCAGTTCTTC. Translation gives CASSWMDRSGEQFF.

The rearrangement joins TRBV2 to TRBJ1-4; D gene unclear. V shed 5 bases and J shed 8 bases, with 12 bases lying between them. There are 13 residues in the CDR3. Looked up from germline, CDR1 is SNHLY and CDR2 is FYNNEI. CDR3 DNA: TGTGCCAGCAGTCCAGATTCGGGGGAAAAACTGTTTTTT. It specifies CASSPDSGEKLFF.

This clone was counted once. This CDR3 reads CASSPDRVEAFF. The CDR3 DNA reads as TGCGCCAGCAGCCCGGACAGGGTTGAAGCTTTCTTT. The chain links TRBV4-1 to TRBJ1-1, with 8 bases lining up with TRBD1. J was trimmed by 7 bases and V by 4 bases; bases with no gene match: 2. There are 12 residues in the CDR3. The germline CDR1 and CDR2 sequences are MGHRA and YSYEKL.

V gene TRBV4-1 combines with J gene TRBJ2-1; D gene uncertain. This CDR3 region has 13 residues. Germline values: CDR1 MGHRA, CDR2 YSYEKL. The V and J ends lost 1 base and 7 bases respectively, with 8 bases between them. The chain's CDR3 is CASSQGEWNEQFF. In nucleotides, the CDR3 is TGCGCCAGCAGCCAAGGGGAATGGAATGAGCAGTTCTTC.

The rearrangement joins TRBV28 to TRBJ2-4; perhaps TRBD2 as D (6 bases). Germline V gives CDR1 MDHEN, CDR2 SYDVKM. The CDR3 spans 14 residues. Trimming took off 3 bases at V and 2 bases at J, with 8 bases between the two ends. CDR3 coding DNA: TGTGCCAGCAGTTTGGGGGGAACCAAAAACATTCAGTACTTC. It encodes CASSLGGTKNIQYF.

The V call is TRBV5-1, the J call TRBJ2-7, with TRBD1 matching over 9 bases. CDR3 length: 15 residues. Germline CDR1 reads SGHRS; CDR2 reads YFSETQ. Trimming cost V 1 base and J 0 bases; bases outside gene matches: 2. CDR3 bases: TGCGCCAGCAGCTTGAGGGACAGGGTCTCCTACGAGCAGTACTTC. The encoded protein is CASSLRDRVSYEQYF.

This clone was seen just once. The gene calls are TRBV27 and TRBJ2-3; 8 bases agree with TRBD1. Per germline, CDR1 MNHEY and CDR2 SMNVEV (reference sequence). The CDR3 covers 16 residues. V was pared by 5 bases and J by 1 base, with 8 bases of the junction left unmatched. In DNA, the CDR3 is TGTGCCAGCAGTCCCGGCTTACAGGGGGGCACAGATACGCAGTATTTT. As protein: CASSPGLQGGTDTQYF.

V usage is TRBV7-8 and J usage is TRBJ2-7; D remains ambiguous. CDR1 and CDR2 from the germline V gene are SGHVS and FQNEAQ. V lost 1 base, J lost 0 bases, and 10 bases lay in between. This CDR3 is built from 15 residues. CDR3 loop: CASSLVERNSYEQYF. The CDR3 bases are TGTGCCAGCAGCTTAGTAGAACGGAACTCCTACGAGCAGTACTTC.